The source of this TCR beta chain is a study of blood T cells in healthy people across ages. It was with a sample-barcoded 5' primer and a J-beta primer mix that a second PCR of roughly 6 to 12 cycles was run. TCRdb analysed the 5' RACE reads with MiXCR anew, one entry per CDR3 protein. The table shows 1.8 million or so distinct CDR3 sequences, with about two fifths occurring only once. Germline loops: CDR1 ENHRY, CDR2 SYGVKD. CDR3 size: 15 residues. V lost 3 bases and J lost 0, with 11 bases in between. The chain links TRBV10-3 to TRBJ1-1, with unresolved D. The specimen sequenced was blood. The receptor was derived from a human donor in good health. The CDR3: CAISDPGFMNTEAFF. The DNA of the CDR3 is TGTGCCATCAGTGACCCCGGGTTCATGAACACTGAAGCTTTCTTT.